Below are 24 T cell receptor beta chains sequenced from a single sample in a study of identical twins. TCRdb redid the calling of the 5' RACE reads with MiXCR, one entry per CDR3 protein. The sample lists more than 1.5 million distinct CDR3 sequences; roughly a third were seen once. The sequencing input was cord blood. Receptors originate from a newborn girl in good health.

The rearrangement joins TRBV7-6 to TRBJ2-1, with D possibly being TRBD1 (5 bases). Between the trimmed V and J ends, which lost 5 bases and 5 bases, there was a span of 16 bases. This CDR3 comprises 15 residues. CDR1 is SGHVS, CDR2 FNYEAQ, per germline. The CDR3 spells CASSQIGAGDNEQFF. In DNA form, the CDR3 reads TGTGCCAGCAGCCAAATTGGGGCCGGAGACAATGAGCAGTTCTTC.

The V call is TRBV5-4, the J call TRBJ2-3; TRBD2 aligns across 10 bases. The CDR3 consists of 16 residues. The trim removed 3 bases at V and 4 bases at J, leaving 8 bases unmatched. Per germline, CDR1 SGHNT and CDR2 YYREEE (reference sequence). The CDR3 here is CASSSDLSGGADTQYF. The CDR3 nucleotides are TGTGCCAGCAGCTCCGACTTAAGCGGGGGGGCAGATACGCAGTATTTT.

This clonotype was observed at least ten times. The genes are TRBV15 and TRBJ2-3, with no clear D. The CDR3 contains 11 residues. Trimming took off 3 bases at V and 2 bases at J, with 0 bases between the two ends. The germline V gene has CDR1 LNHNV and CDR2 YYDKDF (reference sequence). CDR3 sequence (DNA): TGTGCCACCAGCAGCACAGATACGCAGTATTTT. Translated, it gives CATSSTDTQYF.

The chain uses TRBV20-1 and TRBJ2-7; the match to TRBD2 covers 7 bases. This CDR3 is 13 amino acids long. CDR1 is DFQATT, CDR2 SNEGSKA, per germline (reference sequence). V trimming: 5 bases; J trimming: 7 bases; junction bases outside the gene matches: 11. Here the CDR3 DNA reads TGCAGTGCTCCCCGCGGGAGTGCAAATGAGCAGTACTTC. Its translation: CSAPRGSANEQYF.

The rearrangement uses TRBV5-1 and TRBJ2-2, with 8 bases that match TRBD2. Unmatched junction bases numbered 4, after V lost 4 bases and J lost 2 bases. The CDR3 sequence is 15 residues long. Germline V CDR1 and CDR2: SGHRS, YFSETQ. The CDR3 coding sequence is TGCGCCAGCAGCACAGCGGGGGCCAACACCGGGGAGCTGTTTTTT. This gives the protein CASSTAGANTGELFF.

Details on this clonotype: A junction end diverges from the germline sequence, so it may reflect a read error. The rearrangement links TRBV7-8 to TRBJ2-3; D tentatively fits TRBD1 or TRBD2 (6 bases each). This CDR3 is built from 15 residues. Germline CDR1 SGHVS, CDR2 FQNEAQ. The CDR3 loop is CARSFVGGGTDTQYF. Written as DNA, the CDR3 is TGTGCCCGCAGCTTTGTGGGGGGCGGCACAGATACGCAGTATTTT.

This clonotype was found once. The gene calls are TRBV20-1 and TRBJ2-7; TRBD1 might be the D (5 bases). Per the germline V gene, CDR1 is DFQATT and CDR2 is SNEGSKA (reference sequence). The CDR3 runs 13 residues. Trimming took 5 bases from V and 2 from J, leaving 13 bases between them. CDR3 protein: CSARTLGPYEQYF. The CDR3 bases are TGCAGTGCTCGGACACTTGGGCCCTACGAGCAGTACTTC.

The CDR3 loop is CASSPGGSKGEAFF. DNA of the CDR3: TGTGCCAGCAGCCCCGGGGGGTCTAAGGGTGAAGCTTTCTTT. The chain has TRBV7-2 and TRBJ1-1; a weak D match, TRBD1 (5 bases). The ends were cut back, 5 bases at V and 7 bases at J, with 17 bases in the middle. CDR3 length: 14 residues. Germline CDR1 reads SGHTA; CDR2 reads FQGNSA.

This sequence joins TRBV11-2 and TRBJ2-5, with a tentative D call TRBD1 (5 bases). CDR3 length equals 12 residues. Trimming left V 6 bases short and J 11 bases short, with 16 bases between. CDR1 is SGHAT and CDR2 is FQNNGV in the germline V gene. CDR3 protein: CASSWGHNEQYF. CDR3 in DNA: TGTGCCAGCAGTTGGGGCCACAATGAGCAGTACTTC.

The gene calls are TRBV15 and TRBJ1-5; unclear D gene. The CDR3 has 17 residues. Trimming pared 1 base from V and 0 bases from J, leaving 13 bases between. CDR1 and CDR2 from the germline V gene are LNHNV and YYDKDF (reference sequence). CDR3 nucleotides: TGTGCCACCAGCAGAGTCGGCCGGGGTTATAGCAATCAGCCCCAGCATTTT. This translates into CATSRVGRGYSNQPQHF.

A few counts support this clonotype. This CDR3 is CSARAHWAGPFTDTQYF. The DNA for the CDR3 is TGCAGTGCTAGAGCTCATTGGGCAGGCCCCTTCACAGATACGCAGTATTTT. The chain combines TRBV20-1 with TRBJ2-3; D remains unclear. This CDR3 is built from 17 residues. The germline CDR1 and CDR2 sequences are DFQATT and SNEGSKA (reference sequence). V was trimmed by 1 base and J by 2 bases, leaving 19 bases between them.

This clonotype turned up a few times. The J gene is TRBJ2-5, the V gene TRBV25-1; 9 bases line up with TRBD2. Looked up from germline, CDR1 is MGHDK and CDR2 is SYGVNS. The CDR3 covers 17 residues. J gave up 2 bases and V 0 bases, and 7 bases lay outside the gene matches. Here the CDR3 DNA reads TGTGCCAGCAGTGAATATCAGGGACTAGCTGAACAAGAGACCCAGTACTTC. Its protein product is CASSEYQGLAEQETQYF.

The chain couples TRBV7-2 to TRBJ2-5; perhaps TRBD2 as D (6 bases). CDR3 length equals 16 residues. Trimming shortened V by 1 base and J by 11 bases, and 23 bases separated the two germline ends. Germline assignment: CDR1 SGHTA and CDR2 FQGNSA. The CDR3 region has the DNA TGTGCCAGCAGCTTAGAAGCGACTAGGGGCTACAATCAGCAGTACTTC. It codes for CASSLEATRGYNQQYF.

The chain combines TRBV2 with TRBJ2-5, with D possibly being TRBD2 (6 bases). Germline V CDR1 and CDR2: SNHLY, FYNNEI. V was pared by 9 bases and J by 4 bases, with 6 bases between. This CDR3 has 10 residues. CDR3 bases: TGTGCCAGGGGGGGAGAGACCCAGTACTTC. This encodes CARGGETQYF.

V gene TRBV7-9 combines with J gene TRBJ1-2; a weak D match, TRBD1 (5 bases). Germline V gene lookup returns CDR1 SEHNR and CDR2 FQNEAQ (reference sequence). Trimming pared 2 bases from V and 3 bases from J, leaving 13 bases between. This CDR3 comprises 15 residues. CDR3 nucleotides: TGTGCCAGCAGCTTACCTTTGACGGGGCACTATGGCTACACCTTC. Amino acid sequence: CASSLPLTGHYGYTF.

The chain employs TRBV12-3 or TRBV12-4 and TRBJ2-3, with unresolved D. V dropped 5 bases and J dropped 1 base, with 10 bases sitting between them. The CDR3 sequence is 14 residues long. The CDR3 protein is CASSGPDRTDTQYF. The CDR3 DNA is TGTGCCAGCAGTGGTCCGGACCGCACAGATACGCAGTATTTT.

This chain connects TRBV12-3 or TRBV12-4 to TRBJ2-5; D is possibly TRBD2 (5 bases). V lost 5 bases and J 11 bases, leaving 15 bases between the germline ends. This CDR3 comprises 12 residues. As DNA, the CDR3 is TGTGCCAGCAGTCCCCAGACTATAGAGCAGTACTTC. It codes for CASSPQTIEQYF.

J is TRBJ2-3 and V is TRBV3-1; no reliable D call. V lost 0 bases, J lost 6 bases, and 16 bases lay in between. Per germline, CDR1 LGHDT and CDR2 YNNKEL (reference sequence). The CDR3 has 16 amino acids. DNA for the CDR3: TGTGCCAGCAGCCAAGATTGGGCTGGCCCCTTTGATACGCAGTATTTT. Protein sequence: CASSQDWAGPFDTQYF.

DNA of the CDR3: TGCAGTGCTATTCGGAGCGTTTCCTACGAGCAGTACTTC. Its translation is CSAIRSVSYEQYF. The V and J genes are TRBV20-1 and TRBJ2-7, with D uncertain. The V end lost 4 bases, the J end lost 1 base, and 11 bases lay between the germline ends. This CDR3 contains 13 residues. Germline V CDR1 and CDR2: DFQATT, SNEGSKA (reference sequence).

The chain links TRBV25-1 to TRBJ2-7, with TRBD2 identical over 8 bases. The CDR3 sequence is 15 residues long. Losses at the gene ends were 5 bases for V and 7 bases for J; bases not matched to a gene: 13. CDR1 is MGHDK and CDR2 is SYGVNS in the germline V gene. In nucleotides, the CDR3 is TGTGCCAGCAGTAAAGCGGGAGTGGTTTACAATGAGCAGTACTTC. It encodes CASSKAGVVYNEQYF.

This clonotype appeared a few times. This chain links TRBV10-3 with TRBJ2-7, with D perhaps being TRBD1 or TRBD2 (6 bases each). Trimming stripped 0 bases from V and 5 bases from J, with 14 bases between. Germline CDR1 is ENHRY and CDR2 is SYGVKD. The CDR3 loop spans 15 amino acids. This chain's CDR3 is CAISESGAGTHEQYF. In DNA form, the CDR3 reads TGTGCCATCAGTGAGTCGGGGGCAGGGACTCACGAGCAGTACTTC.

This clonotype was seen ten or more times. The chain combines TRBV3-1 with TRBJ2-6, with D hard to call. V dropped 0 bases and J dropped 4 bases, with 16 bases sitting between them. Per germline, CDR1 LGHDT and CDR2 YNNKEL (reference sequence). This CDR3 has 18 amino acids. The CDR3 sequence: CASSQEPYLGSGANVLTF. In DNA, the CDR3 is TGTGCCAGCAGCCAAGAGCCCTATTTAGGGTCCGGGGCCAACGTCCTGACTTTC.

This chain uses TRBV12-5 with TRBJ2-7; 11 bases align to TRBD1. V shed 7 bases, J shed 2 bases, and the junction held 4 bases outside the gene matches. CDR3 length: 14 residues. Germline CDR1 LGHNT, CDR2 FRNRAP. CDR3 region: CASALGQGAYEQYF. Here the CDR3 DNA reads TGTGCTAGTGCCTTGGGACAGGGGGCCTACGAGCAGTACTTC.

This clonotype occurred a few times. The V gene is TRBV29-1, the J gene TRBJ1-2; D gene unclear. The germline CDR1 and CDR2 sequences are SQVTM and ANQGSEA. V was trimmed by 3 bases and J by 3 bases, leaving 14 bases between them. CDR3 length equals 14 residues. As DNA, the CDR3 is TGCAGCGTTGATAGAGAGGGTGGGGACTATGGCTACACCTTC. Translating it yields CSVDREGGDYGYTF.